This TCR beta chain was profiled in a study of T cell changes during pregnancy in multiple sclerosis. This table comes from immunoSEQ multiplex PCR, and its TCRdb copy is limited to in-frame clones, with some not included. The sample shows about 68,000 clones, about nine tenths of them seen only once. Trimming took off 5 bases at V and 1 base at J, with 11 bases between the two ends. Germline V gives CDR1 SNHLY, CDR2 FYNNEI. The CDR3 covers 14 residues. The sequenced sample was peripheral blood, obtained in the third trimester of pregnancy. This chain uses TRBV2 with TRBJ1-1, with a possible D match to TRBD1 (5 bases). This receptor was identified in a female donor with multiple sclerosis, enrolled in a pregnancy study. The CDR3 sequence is CASSRRGENTEAFF. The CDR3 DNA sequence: TGTGCCAGCAGTCGCCGGGGGGAGAACACTGAAGCTTTCTTT.